A single sample is the source of the 22 T cell receptor beta chains below, sequenced in a study of cytomegalovirus exposure and HLA in healthy donors. The study ran its PCR with 60 Vbeta and 13 Jbeta primers. TCRdb's copy holds only in-frame clones and misses some; the assay was immunoSEQ multiplex PCR. Among 45,000 to 65,000 clones, around three quarters were seen once, and the ten largest hold roughly 3.4%. The specimen sequenced was PBMCs. Receptor source: a woman in her 40s in good health and CMV-seropositive.

This clone has only a few counts. The genes are TRBV6-1 and TRBJ2-3, with 9 bases identical to TRBD2. Trimming removed 1 base from V and 4 bases from J; junction bases left unmatched: 3. The CDR3 totals 15 residues. From germline, CDR1 is MNHNS and CDR2 SASEGT. The CDR3 loop reads CASSEGAGGPDTQYF. DNA for the CDR3: TGTGCCAGCAGTGAAGGAGCGGGGGGCCCAGATACGCAGTATTTT.

This clone appeared once. V and J are TRBV11-2 and TRBJ1-1; tentatively, D is TRBD1 (5 bases). Trimming took 5 bases from V and 1 from J, leaving 11 bases between them. The CDR3 is made up of 14 amino acids. Germline values: CDR1 SGHAT, CDR2 FQNNGV. CDR3 nucleotides: TGTGCCAGCAGCCCTCGCACAGGGAACACTGAAGCTTTCTTT. This codes for CASSPRTGNTEAFF.

The chain recombines TRBV15 with TRBJ2-7; D is unclear. V was cut by 0 bases and J by 4 bases, with 7 bases left in between. Germline V lookup: CDR1 LNHNV, CDR2 YYDKDF (reference sequence). The length of the CDR3 is 13 residues. The CDR3 region is CATSRDYFYEQYF. The CDR3 DNA reads as TGTGCCACCAGCAGAGACTACTTTTACGAGCAGTACTTC.

The chain employs TRBV11-2 and TRBJ1-2; 8 positions agree with TRBD1. The junction had 8 bases not matched to a gene; V was cut back by 2 bases and J by 3 bases. CDR3 size: 16 residues. Germline CDR1 and CDR2: SGHAT and FQNNGV. Written as DNA, the CDR3 is TGTGCCAGCAGCTTAATAGGACAGGGAATTGACTATGGCTACACCTTC. Translating it yields CASSLIGQGIDYGYTF.

The chain combines TRBV27 with TRBJ1-6; the match to TRBD1 covers 9 bases. The J segment lost 9 bases and the V segment lost 6 bases, leaving 12 bases of the junction unmatched. In germline, CDR1 is MNHEY, CDR2 SMNVEV (reference sequence). The CDR3 consists of 16 residues. CDR3 residues: CASRTGDRDVFSPLHF. The CDR3 nucleotides read TGTGCCAGCAGGACCGGGGACAGGGATGTCTTTTCACCCCTCCACTTT.

The V gene is TRBV5-1, the J gene TRBJ2-3; 10 positions match TRBD2. V was pared by 1 base and J by 6 bases, with 8 bases of the junction left unmatched. The CDR3 is made up of 16 amino acids. Per the germline V gene, CDR1 is SGHRS and CDR2 is YFSETQ. CDR3 DNA sequence: TGCGCCAGCAGCTTGTTTAGCGGGGGGAACGGTGATACGCAGTATTTT. Protein product: CASSLFSGGNGDTQYF.

This chain joins TRBV2 and TRBJ1-1; D possibly corresponds to TRBD1 (5 bases). Trimming shortened V by 4 bases and J by 0 bases, and 15 bases separated the two germline ends. The CDR3 totals 16 residues. Germline V gene lookup returns CDR1 SNHLY and CDR2 FYNNEI. CDR3: CASSGGLTVLNTEAFF. The CDR3 DNA reads TGTGCCAGCAGTGGGGGACTGACAGTATTGAACACTGAAGCTTTCTTT.

The chain carries TRBV5-1 and TRBJ1-6; D ambiguous. The germline V gene has CDR1 SGHRS and CDR2 YFSETQ. V lost 1 base and J lost 6, with 14 bases in between. This CDR3 region has 16 residues. CDR3 sequence reads: CASSLQGKEGNSPLHF. Here the CDR3 DNA reads TGCGCCAGCAGCTTGCAAGGGAAAGAGGGTAATTCACCCCTCCACTTT.

In its sample, this clone was seen once. The chain employs TRBV19 and TRBJ1-1; a weak D match, TRBD1 (5 bases). The CDR3 sequence is 15 residues long. V lost 3 bases, J lost 1 base, and 12 bases lay in between. Germline CDR1 LNHDA, CDR2 SQIVND (reference sequence). DNA for the CDR3: TGTGCCAGTAGTATTGGGGCAGGCACGAACACTGAAGCTTTCTTT. This translates into CASSIGAGTNTEAFF.

The rearrangement links TRBV4-1 to TRBJ1-5, with a possible D match to TRBD1 (6 bases). This CDR3 contains 14 residues. CDR1 is MGHRA, CDR2 YSYEKL, per germline. V dropped 4 bases and J dropped 4 bases, with 11 bases sitting between them. Here the CDR3 reads CASSPRGRNQPQHF. CDR3 in DNA: TGCGCCAGCAGCCCGAGGGGGAGAAATCAGCCCCAGCATTTT.

This clone was seen a handful of times. The chain employs TRBV5-4 and TRBJ1-2; 7 positions match TRBD1. V lost 3 bases, J lost 5 bases, and 7 bases stayed unmatched. Germline CDR1 is SGHNT and CDR2 is YYREEE (reference sequence). CDR3 size: 14 residues. The CDR3 is CASSSSGTAYGYTF. The CDR3 DNA follows: TGTGCCAGCAGCTCCTCCGGGACAGCATATGGCTACACCTTC.

The chain has TRBV2 and TRBJ2-7; 8 bases are shared with TRBD1. The length of the CDR3 is 15 residues. Germline CDR1 and CDR2: SNHLY and FYNNEI. Germline trimming cut 6 bases from V and 6 bases from J; bases unmatched to any gene: 13. CDR3 amino acids: CASRTGVQGVLEQYF. The CDR3 bases are TGTGCCAGCAGGACAGGCGTACAGGGGGTTCTCGAGCAGTACTTC. Full variable domain (outside the CDR3, taken from reference TRBV2 and TRBJ2-7): EPEVTQTPSHQVTQMGQEVILRCVPISNHLYFYWYRQILGQKVEFLVSFYNNEISEKSEIFDDQFSVERPDGSNFTLKIRSTKLEDSAMYFCASRTGVQGVLEQYFGPGTRLTVT.

The chain recombines TRBV5-1 with TRBJ2-3; 7 bases are a match to TRBD2. J gave up 2 bases and V 4 bases, and 7 bases lay outside the gene matches. The germline V gene has CDR1 SGHRS and CDR2 YFSETQ. The CDR3 contains 15 residues. This chain's CDR3 is CASSPGEGITDTQYF. The DNA of the CDR3 is TGCGCCAGCAGCCCGGGGGAGGGGATCACAGATACGCAGTATTTT.

The rearrangement uses TRBV5-4 and TRBJ2-3; D may be TRBD1 (6 bases). The CDR3 runs 15 residues. Germline values: CDR1 SGHNT, CDR2 YYREEE (reference sequence). Trimming took 4 bases from V and 2 from J, leaving 14 bases between them. The DNA of the CDR3 is TGTGCCAGCAGCGAGGGACAACCCGTCACAGATACGCAGTATTTT. Protein product: CASSEGQPVTDTQYF.

The V and J genes are TRBV5-1 and TRBJ1-2; 7 bases match TRBD1. The germline V gene has CDR1 SGHRS and CDR2 YFSETQ. Unmatched junction bases numbered 3, after V lost 0 bases and J lost 7 bases. The CDR3 is made up of 13 amino acids. CDR3 residues: CASSLETGFGYTF. The CDR3 coding sequence is TGCGCCAGCAGCTTGGAGACAGGGTTTGGCTACACCTTC.

This clone has a handful of counts. The J gene is TRBJ1-5, the V gene TRBV10-3; no reliable D call. This CDR3 is 14 amino acids long. Germline loops: CDR1 ENHRY, CDR2 SYGVKD. V was trimmed by 5 bases and J by 0 bases, leaving 8 bases between them. CDR3 nucleotides: TGTGCCATCAGTCTGTCAGATAGCAATCAGCCCCAGCATTTT. Amino acids: CAISLSDSNQPQHF.

The rearrangement uses TRBV9 and TRBJ2-7; perhaps TRBD1 as D (5 bases). The CDR3 spans 14 residues. In germline, CDR1 is SGDLS, CDR2 YYNGEE. The V gene lost 2 bases and the J gene lost 6 bases, with 15 bases spanning the gap. CDR3 region: CASSVAHQGTEQYF. The CDR3 nucleotides are TGTGCCAGCAGCGTCGCTCACCAGGGAACCGAGCAGTACTTC.

The sample holds a few counts of this clone. The CDR3 reads CACSAGGTAYGYTF. CDR3 bases: TGTGCCTGCTCCGCGGGGGGGACGGCCTATGGCTACACCTTC. V usage is TRBV30 and J usage is TRBJ1-2, with D perhaps matching TRBD1 (5 bases). The CDR3 runs to 14 residues. Trimming pared 6 bases from V and 4 bases from J, leaving 18 bases between. CDR1 is GTSNPN and CDR2 is SVGIG in the germline V gene (reference sequence).

CDR3 protein: CASSLARGVVEGYTF. DNA of the CDR3: TGTGCCAGCAGCTTAGCGCGGGGGGTAGTAGAGGGCTACACCTTC. The chain links TRBV7-9 to TRBJ1-2; maybe TRBD1 (5 bases). This CDR3 contains 15 residues. Trimming removed 0 bases from V and 8 bases from J, with 16 bases in between. Germline V gene data show CDR1 as SEHNR and CDR2 as FQNEAQ (reference sequence).

The chain recombines TRBV5-4 with TRBJ2-5; 9 bases align to TRBD2. Germline V gene data show CDR1 as SGHNT and CDR2 as YYREEE (reference sequence). V was pared by 1 base and J by 4 bases, with 8 bases of the junction left unmatched. The CDR3 runs to 16 residues. CDR3 coding DNA: TGTGCCAGCAGCTTGATGGGGCGGGGGGGCGGAGAGACCCAGTACTTC. Translation: CASSLMGRGGGETQYF.

This clone was detected once. V usage is TRBV15 and J usage is TRBJ1-6, with 8 bases aligning to TRBD1. The germline V gene has CDR1 LNHNV and CDR2 YYDKDF (reference sequence). The V gene end was trimmed by 5 bases and the J gene end by 7 bases; junction bases not matched to a gene: 10. The CDR3 has 16 amino acids. As DNA, the CDR3 is TGTGCCACCAGCCGCGTCCACAGGGGGAAAAATTCACCCCTCCACTTT. Protein product: CATSRVHRGKNSPLHF.

The V gene is TRBV6-1, the J gene TRBJ1-1; 7 bases line up with TRBD1. The J segment lost 4 bases and the V segment lost 5 bases, leaving 10 bases of the junction unmatched. Germline V lookup: CDR1 MNHNS, CDR2 SASEGT. The CDR3 covers 15 residues. The CDR3 sequence: CASSPMTGSPTEAFF. In nucleotides, the CDR3 is TGTGCCAGCAGTCCCATGACAGGGTCCCCCACTGAAGCTTTCTTT.